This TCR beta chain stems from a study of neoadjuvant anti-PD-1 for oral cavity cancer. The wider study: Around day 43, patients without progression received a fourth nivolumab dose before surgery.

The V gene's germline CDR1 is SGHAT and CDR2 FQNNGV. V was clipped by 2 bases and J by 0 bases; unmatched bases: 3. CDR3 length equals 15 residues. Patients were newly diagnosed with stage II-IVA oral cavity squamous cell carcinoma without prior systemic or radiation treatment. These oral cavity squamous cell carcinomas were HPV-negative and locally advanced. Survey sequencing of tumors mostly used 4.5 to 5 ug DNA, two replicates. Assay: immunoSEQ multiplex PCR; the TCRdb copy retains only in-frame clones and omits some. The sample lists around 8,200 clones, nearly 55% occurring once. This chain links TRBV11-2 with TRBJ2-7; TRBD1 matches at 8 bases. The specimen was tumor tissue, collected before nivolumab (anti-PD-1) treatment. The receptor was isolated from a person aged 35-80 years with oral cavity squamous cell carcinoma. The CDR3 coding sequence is TGTGCCAGCAGCTTATATCAGGGGGCCTCCTACGAGCAGTACTTC. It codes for CASSLYQGASYEQYF.